These T cell receptor beta chains were read from a single sample in a study of blood T cell repertoires in COVID-19. Method: immunoSEQ multiplex PCR; TCRdb's copy keeps in-frame clones and lacks some. Among more than 300,000 clones listed, about nine tenths were seen once. The sequenced sample was peripheral blood. The origin of the receptors is a woman between 65 and 79 years old with COVID-19, enrolled during active disease. Both conserved end residues are part of each CDR3. Each record gives: clone size, J gene, D gene, V gene, CDR3 protein, CDR3 DNA. The D gene is left open where the match is weak. Clone size appears in some rows only: once, few, many, or a class for an expanded clone.

clone size: .; J gene: TRBJ2-2; D gene: .; V gene: TRBV27; CDR3 protein: CASSLGQSGELFF; CDR3 DNA: TGTGCCAGCAGTTTGGGGCAATCCGGGGAGCTGTTTTTT
clone size: once; J gene: TRBJ2-7; D gene: TRBD1; V gene: TRBV6-5; CDR3 protein: CASSPRTGGLVQYF; CDR3 DNA: TGTGCCAGCAGTCCCAGAACAGGGGGGCTAGTGCAGTACTTC
clone size: .; J gene: TRBJ1-5; D gene: .; V gene: TRBV5-1; CDR3 protein: CASSAGEGNQPQHF; CDR3 DNA: TGCGCCAGCAGCGCGGGGGAGGGCAATCAGCCCCAGCATTTT
clone size: .; J gene: TRBJ1-4; D gene: .; V gene: TRBV11-2; CDR3 protein: CASSLDRYNEKLFF; CDR3 DNA: TGTGCCAGCAGCTTAGACCGTTATAATGAAAAACTGTTTTTT
clone size: .; J gene: TRBJ2-3; D gene: TRBD2; V gene: TRBV27; CDR3 protein: CASSSAGTTTDTQYF; CDR3 DNA: TGTGCCAGCAGTTCCGCCGGGACTACAACAGATACGCAGTATTTT
clone size: .; J gene: TRBJ2-7; D gene: TRBD2; V gene: TRBV6-5; CDR3 protein: CASRRGTYEQYF; CDR3 DNA: TGTGCCAGCCGGCGGGGGACCTACGAGCAGTACTTC
clone size: .; J gene: TRBJ1-1; D gene: .; V gene: TRBV6-5; CDR3 protein: CASRGRAEAFF; CDR3 DNA: TGTGCCAGCCGGGGGAGGGCTGAAGCTTTCTTT
clone size: .; J gene: TRBJ2-5; D gene: .; V gene: TRBV10-2; CDR3 protein: CASSETRQETQYF; CDR3 DNA: TGCGCCAGCAGTGAGACGCGGCAAGAGACCCAGTACTTC
clone size: .; J gene: TRBJ1-2; D gene: .; V gene: TRBV29-1; CDR3 protein: CSVDGGLWGYTF; CDR3 DNA: TGCAGCGTCGACGGGGGGTTATGGGGCTACACCTTC
clone size: .; J gene: TRBJ1-6; D gene: TRBD1; V gene: TRBV5-6; CDR3 protein: CASSLGPGQGTSPLHF; CDR3 DNA: TGTGCCAGCAGCTTGGGCCCTGGACAGGGGACTTCACCCCTCCACTTT
clone size: .; J gene: TRBJ1-1; D gene: TRBD1; V gene: TRBV12-3/TRBV12-4; CDR3 protein: CASSFYRGTEAFF; CDR3 DNA: TGTGCCAGCAGTTTCTACAGGGGAACTGAAGCTTTCTTT
clone size: .; J gene: TRBJ1-2; D gene: TRBD1; V gene: TRBV7-9; CDR3 protein: CASSLGTGDGYTF; CDR3 DNA: TGTGCCAGCAGCTTAGGGACAGGGGATGGCTACACCTTC
clone size: .; J gene: TRBJ1-5; D gene: .; V gene: TRBV5-6; CDR3 protein: CASSSLTGYQPQHF; CDR3 DNA: TGTGCCAGCAGCTCATTGACAGGTTATCAGCCCCAGCATTTT
clone size: .; J gene: TRBJ2-3; D gene: TRBD1; V gene: TRBV3-1/TRBV3-2; CDR3 protein: CASSPGTGADTQYF; CDR3 DNA: TGTGCCAGCAGCCCTGGGACAGGGGCAGATACGCAGTATTTT
clone size: .; J gene: TRBJ2-5; D gene: .; V gene: TRBV5-6; CDR3 protein: CASSLVRPSGETQYF; CDR3 DNA: TGTGCCAGCAGCTTGGTGCGGCCCTCGGGGGAGACCCAGTACTTC
clone size: .; J gene: TRBJ2-7; D gene: TRBD2; V gene: TRBV7-2; CDR3 protein: CASSPRLAVNEQYF; CDR3 DNA: TGTGCCAGCAGTCCAAGACTAGCTGTAAACGAGCAGTACTTC
clone size: .; J gene: TRBJ2-1; D gene: TRBD1; V gene: TRBV5-1; CDR3 protein: CASSEPGQGNEQFF; CDR3 DNA: TGCGCCAGCAGCGAGCCGGGACAGGGGAATGAGCAGTTCTTC
clone size: once; J gene: TRBJ1-1; D gene: TRBD1; V gene: TRBV7-9; CDR3 protein: CASSLVGLGTGYTEAFF; CDR3 DNA: TGTGCCAGCAGCTTAGTCGGGCTCGGGACAGGGTACACTGAAGCTTTCTTT
clone size: .; J gene: TRBJ1-2; D gene: TRBD1; V gene: TRBV6-2/TRBV6-3; CDR3 protein: CASSYPSTGVYGYTF; CDR3 DNA: TGTGCCAGCAGTTACCCTTCGACAGGGGTCTATGGCTACACCTTC
clone size: .; J gene: TRBJ2-1; D gene: TRBD2; V gene: TRBV2; CDR3 protein: CASRPPGLGGDNEQFF; CDR3 DNA: TGTGCCAGCAGGCCACCGGGACTAGGGGGGGACAATGAGCAGTTCTTC
clone size: .; J gene: TRBJ1-5; D gene: .; V gene: TRBV10-2; CDR3 protein: CASSESGGHSNQPQHF; CDR3 DNA: TGCGCCAGCAGTGAGTCTGGCGGACATAGCAATCAGCCCCAGCATTTT
clone size: .; J gene: TRBJ2-3; D gene: TRBD2; V gene: TRBV5-4; CDR3 protein: CASSLNGGGGTDTQYF; CDR3 DNA: TGTGCCAGCAGCTTGAACGGCGGGGGGGGCACAGATACGCAGTATTTT
clone size: .; J gene: TRBJ1-2; D gene: TRBD1; V gene: TRBV6-5; CDR3 protein: CASRPGTGGSSYTF; CDR3 DNA: TGTGCCAGCAGACCCGGGACAGGGGGGAGTAGCTACACCTTC
clone size: .; J gene: TRBJ2-1; D gene: .; V gene: TRBV5-1; CDR3 protein: CASRGAYNEQFF; CDR3 DNA: TGCGCCAGCAGAGGGGCCTACAATGAGCAGTTCTTC
clone size: .; J gene: TRBJ1-1; D gene: .; V gene: TRBV11-2; CDR3 protein: CASSPRTVLNTEAFF; CDR3 DNA: TGTGCCAGCAGCCCACGGACAGTGTTGAACACTGAAGCTTTCTTT
clone size: .; J gene: TRBJ2-7; D gene: TRBD1; V gene: TRBV2; CDR3 protein: CASRGDSFYEQYF; CDR3 DNA: TGTGCCAGCAGGGGGGACAGTTTCTACGAGCAGTACTTC
clone size: .; J gene: TRBJ2-3; D gene: TRBD2; V gene: TRBV5-1; CDR3 protein: CASSPGGPGTDTQYF; CDR3 DNA: TGCGCCAGCAGTCCGGGGGGGCCTGGGACAGATACGCAGTATTTT
clone size: few; J gene: TRBJ2-7; D gene: .; V gene: TRBV7-9; CDR3 protein: CASGLGGNEQYF; CDR3 DNA: TGTGCCAGCGGGCTGGGGGGTAACGAGCAGTACTTC
clone size: .; J gene: TRBJ2-1; D gene: TRBD1; V gene: TRBV5-1; CDR3 protein: CASSSWTGTDNEQFF; CDR3 DNA: TGCGCCAGCAGCTCCTGGACAGGGACGGACAATGAGCAGTTCTTC
clone size: .; J gene: TRBJ1-1; D gene: .; V gene: TRBV30; CDR3 protein: CAWSVDLRTEAFF; CDR3 DNA: TGTGCCTGGAGTGTAGACTTGCGGACTGAAGCTTTCTTT
clone size: .; J gene: TRBJ1-2; D gene: TRBD1; V gene: TRBV11-2; CDR3 protein: CASSLAGQGLDGYTF; CDR3 DNA: TGTGCCAGCAGCTTAGCGGGACAGGGGTTAGATGGCTACACCTTC
clone size: .; J gene: TRBJ1-2; D gene: .; V gene: TRBV5-4; CDR3 protein: CASSLAQQAYGYTF; CDR3 DNA: TGTGCCAGCAGCTTGGCACAGCAGGCTTATGGCTACACCTTC
clone size: .; J gene: TRBJ2-1; D gene: .; V gene: TRBV28; CDR3 protein: CASSSPGQGLNNEQFF; CDR3 DNA: TGTGCCAGCAGTTCTCCGGGGCAGGGGCTCAACAATGAGCAGTTCTTC
clone size: .; J gene: TRBJ2-1; D gene: TRBD2; V gene: TRBV10-3; CDR3 protein: CALRSGGDNEQFF; CDR3 DNA: TGTGCCTTGAGGAGCGGGGGGGATAATGAGCAGTTCTTC
clone size: few; J gene: TRBJ1-2; D gene: TRBD1; V gene: TRBV19; CDR3 protein: CASSISGTGVYGYTF; CDR3 DNA: TGTGCCAGTAGTATCTCTGGGACAGGGGTCTATGGCTACACCTTC
clone size: .; J gene: TRBJ1-2; D gene: .; V gene: TRBV24-1; CDR3 protein: CATSDLQAGVYGYTF; CDR3 DNA: TGTGCCACCAGTGATTTGCAAGCAGGGGTCTATGGCTACACCTTC
clone size: .; J gene: TRBJ1-3; D gene: TRBD1; V gene: TRBV19; CDR3 protein: CASSGTGGAGNTIYF; CDR3 DNA: TGTGCCAGTAGTGGAACAGGGGGCGCCGGAAACACCATATATTTT
clone size: .; J gene: TRBJ1-1; D gene: TRBD1; V gene: TRBV13; CDR3 protein: CASNYRGNTEAFF; CDR3 DNA: TGTGCCAGCAACTACAGGGGGAACACTGAAGCTTTCTTT
clone size: once; J gene: TRBJ2-7; D gene: TRBD2; V gene: TRBV30; CDR3 protein: CAWSRTSSPPEYF; CDR3 DNA: TGTGCCTGGAGCCGGACTAGTAGTCCCCCCGAGTACTTC
clone size: .; J gene: TRBJ1-5; D gene: .; V gene: TRBV28; CDR3 protein: CASSAVRTFPYQPQHF; CDR3 DNA: TGTGCCAGCAGCGCCGTACGGACTTTTCCTTATCAGCCCCAGCATTTT
clone size: .; J gene: TRBJ2-7; D gene: .; V gene: TRBV9; CDR3 protein: CASSKSAGASYEQYF; CDR3 DNA: TGTGCCAGCAGCAAATCGGCGGGGGCTTCCTACGAGCAGTACTTC
clone size: .; J gene: TRBJ2-7; D gene: TRBD2; V gene: TRBV2; CDR3 protein: CASSPRGDPSYEQYF; CDR3 DNA: TGTGCCAGCAGCCCCCGGGGGGACCCCTCCTACGAGCAGTACTTC
clone size: .; J gene: TRBJ1-2; D gene: .; V gene: TRBV28; CDR3 protein: CASSLQGNYGYTF; CDR3 DNA: TGTGCCAGCAGTTTACAGGGAAACTATGGCTACACCTTC
clone size: .; J gene: TRBJ1-4; D gene: .; V gene: TRBV5-6; CDR3 protein: CASSLTGSNEKLFF; CDR3 DNA: TGTGCCAGCAGCTTAACAGGGAGTAATGAAAAACTGTTTTTT
clone size: .; J gene: TRBJ2-7; D gene: TRBD1; V gene: TRBV5-1; CDR3 protein: CASSTGQGDEQYF; CDR3 DNA: TGCGCCAGCAGCACCGGACAGGGTGACGAGCAGTACTTC
clone size: .; J gene: TRBJ2-3; D gene: TRBD1; V gene: TRBV5-1; CDR3 protein: CASSLVAGGGDTQYF; CDR3 DNA: TGCGCCAGCAGCTTGGTGGCAGGGGGCGGAGATACGCAGTATTTT
clone size: once; J gene: TRBJ2-7; D gene: TRBD2; V gene: TRBV7-2; CDR3 protein: CASSFDGTNSYEQYF; CDR3 DNA: TGTGCCAGCAGCTTTGATGGGACTAACTCCTACGAGCAGTACTTC
clone size: .; J gene: TRBJ2-3; D gene: TRBD2; V gene: TRBV3-1/TRBV3-2; CDR3 protein: CASGLAETQYF; CDR3 DNA: TGTGCCAGTGGACTAGCGGAGACGCAGTATTTT
clone size: .; J gene: TRBJ2-7; D gene: .; V gene: TRBV2; CDR3 protein: CASSVRRGSLSYEQYF; CDR3 DNA: TGTGCCAGCAGTGTTAGGAGGGGCAGCCTCTCCTACGAGCAGTACTTC
clone size: .; J gene: TRBJ1-4; D gene: .; V gene: TRBV7-9; CDR3 protein: CASSWGLNEKLFF; CDR3 DNA: TGTGCCAGCTCGTGGGGGCTTAATGAAAAACTGTTTTTT
clone size: .; J gene: TRBJ1-5; D gene: .; V gene: TRBV23-1; CDR3 protein: CASSQSLSGVGDYRVSNQPQHF; CDR3 DNA: TGCGCCAGCAGTCAATCTCTTTCCGGGGTAGGGGATTACAGGGTAAGCAATCAGCCCCAGCATTTT
clone size: once; J gene: TRBJ1-2; D gene: .; V gene: TRBV5-1; CDR3 protein: CASSLGQGPVLPNYGYTF; CDR3 DNA: TGCGCCAGCAGCTTGGGGCAGGGCCCGGTTCTCCCGAACTATGGCTACACCTTC
clone size: .; J gene: TRBJ1-5; D gene: .; V gene: TRBV19; CDR3 protein: CASTPKGGPQPQHF; CDR3 DNA: TGTGCCAGTACCCCAAAGGGGGGGCCCCAGCCCCAGCATTTT
clone size: .; J gene: TRBJ2-7; D gene: TRBD1; V gene: TRBV12-5; CDR3 protein: CASGLWDRVYEQYF; CDR3 DNA: TGTGCTAGTGGTTTGTGGGACAGGGTGTACGAGCAGTACTTC